This entry lists 21 T cell receptor beta chains sequenced from one sample in a study of blood T cells in healthy people across ages. A sample-barcoded 5' primer and a J-beta primer mix were used in a second PCR of about 7 to 11 cycles. One entry per CDR3 protein, called by TCRdb with MiXCR from the 5' RACE reads. The table records under 1,100,000 distinct CDR3 sequences, approximately 25% of them present only once. The sample also formed part of further work on T cells of mothers and their children.

The specimen sequenced was blood. The receptors come from a girl aged 2 to 10 in good health.

The chain employs TRBV6-1 and TRBJ1-1, with D unclear. CDR1 and CDR2 (germline): MNHNS, SASEGT. The V gene lost 3 bases and the J gene lost 1 base, with 9 bases spanning the gap. This CDR3 is 14 amino acids long. The CDR3 region is CASSETGGNTEAFF. The CDR3 coding sequence is TGTGCCAGCAGTGAGACCGGAGGGAACACTGAAGCTTTCTTT.

The rearrangement joins TRBV20-1 to TRBJ1-1; 7 positions agree with TRBD1. CDR3 length equals 16 residues. With V trimmed by 1 base and J by 6 bases, 14 bases remained unmatched. Germline V gene data show CDR1 as DFQATT and CDR2 as SNEGSKA (reference sequence). CDR3 sequence reads: CSARVGNRGAGAEAFF. In DNA, the CDR3 is TGCAGTGCTAGAGTAGGAAACAGGGGTGCGGGGGCTGAAGCTTTCTTT.

CDR3 amino acids: CASSFYGRGVGTDTQYF. CDR3 in DNA: TGTGCCAGCAGCTTCTACGGTCGGGGGGTTGGCACAGATACGCAGTATTTT. The chain employs TRBV11-2 and TRBJ2-3, with 7 bases identical to TRBD2. The V segment lost 3 bases and the J segment 1 base; nucleotides outside the gene matches: 10. CDR1 is SGHAT and CDR2 is FQNNGV in the germline V gene. This CDR3 contains 17 residues.

The chain uses TRBV10-3 and TRBJ2-3; the D gene is possibly TRBD2 (5 bases). Deletions cut 0 bases from V and 3 bases from J, with 7 bases between. This CDR3 has 14 residues. From germline, CDR1 is ENHRY and CDR2 SYGVKD. The chain's CDR3 is CAISESRGTDTQYF. CDR3 DNA: TGTGCCATCAGTGAGTCCCGGGGTACAGATACGCAGTATTTT.

The chain is built from TRBV5-1 and TRBJ2-5; 11 bases are a match to TRBD2. Germline CDR1 SGHRS, CDR2 YFSETQ. Germline trimming cut 0 bases from V and 7 bases from J; bases unmatched to any gene: 2. The CDR3 has 14 amino acids. The CDR3 nucleotides are TGCGCCAGCAGCTTGGAGGGGACTAGCGGGACCCAGTACTTC. Residues: CASSLEGTSGTQYF.

The chain uses TRBV27 and TRBJ1-6; D gene uncertain. Germline CDR1 reads MNHEY; CDR2 reads SMNVEV (reference sequence). The ends were cut back, 5 bases at V and 0 bases at J, with 2 bases in the middle. The CDR3 length is 13 residues. The CDR3 region has the DNA TGTGCCAGCAGTGTCTCCTATAATTCACCCCTCCACTTT. Translated: CASSVSYNSPLHF.

This clonotype was seen only a few times. The rearrangement uses TRBV2 and TRBJ2-5; weak D call: TRBD1 (5 bases). With 8 bases removed from V and 3 bases from J, the gap between germline ends came to 10 bases. Germline V gene sequence: CDR1 SNHLY, CDR2 FYNNEI. The CDR3 consists of 12 residues. The CDR3 loop is CASQTDKETQYF. CDR3 DNA: TGTGCCAGCCAGACAGACAAAGAGACCCAGTACTTC.

The table lists this clonotype with a few counts. The chain couples TRBV6-2 or TRBV6-3 to TRBJ1-2; D uncertain. The CDR3 is made up of 14 amino acids. Germline CDR1 is MNHEY and CDR2 is SVGEGT. The V and J ends lost 6 bases and 0 bases respectively, with 11 bases between them. DNA of the CDR3: TGTGCCAGCAGAGCCCCCGACGCTAACTATGGCTACACCTTC. Amino acids: CASRAPDANYGYTF.

The rearrangement links TRBV4-1 to TRBJ2-1; D call uncertain. Between the trimmed V and J ends, which lost 0 bases and 4 bases, there was a span of 13 bases. Per the germline V gene, CDR1 is MGHRA and CDR2 is YSYEKL. The CDR3 has 16 residues. CDR3 nucleotides: TGCGCCAGCAGCCAAGATCCAGGTGTCGGGTACAATGAGCAGTTCTTC. This gives the protein CASSQDPGVGYNEQFF.

This clonotype has a handful of counts. One end of the junction is discordant with germline, which a read error may explain. This CDR3 reads CASSLEAPGQGSIYEQYF. Written as DNA, the CDR3 is TGTGCTAGCAGCTTAGAGGCCCCGGGACAGGGATCGATCTACGAGCAGTACTTC. This sequence joins TRBV7-7 and TRBJ2-7; the match to TRBD1 covers 9 bases. Germline V gene lookup returns CDR1 SSHAT and CDR2 FNYEAQ (reference sequence). The CDR3 totals 18 residues.

This rearrangement joins TRBV29-1 to TRBJ2-7; D is unclear. The tail of the sequence fits TRBJ2-5 better, so the J call may be wrong. The CDR3 has 12 residues. Germline V gene sequence: CDR1 SQVTM, CDR2 ANQGSEA. This chain's CDR3 is CSITPIGETQYF. The CDR3, as DNA: TGCAGCATTACACCAATAGGAGAGACCCAGTACTTC.

This clonotype appeared a few times. The chain carries TRBV6-2 or TRBV6-3 and TRBJ1-4; no reliable D call. The germline V gene encodes CDR1 MNHEY and CDR2 SVGEGT. The CDR3 covers 13 residues. Between the trimmed V and J ends, which lost 6 bases and 6 bases, there was a span of 11 bases. The CDR3, as DNA: TGTGCCAGCAGATTTGGACGGGATGAAAAACTGTTTTTT. Amino acids: CASRFGRDEKLFF.

V is TRBV20-1 and J is TRBJ2-1; weak D call: TRBD2 (6 bases). V lost 3 bases, J lost 5 bases, and 14 bases lay in between. Germline V gene data show CDR1 as DFQATT and CDR2 as SNEGSKA (reference sequence). CDR3 length equals 14 residues. CDR3: CSASCGEVNNEQFF. The CDR3 nucleotides are TGCAGTGCTAGTTGCGGGGAGGTAAACAATGAGCAGTTCTTC.

The table lists this clonotype with many counts. This chain uses TRBV29-1 with TRBJ2-5, with TRBD2 as a possible D gene (5 bases). V was shortened by 5 bases and J by 0 bases, with 13 bases between the two germline ends. The CDR3 runs 14 residues. Germline V CDR1 and CDR2: SQVTM, ANQGSEA. CDR3 amino acids: CSVLRLDYQETQYF. As DNA, the CDR3 is TGCAGCGTTTTGAGACTGGACTACCAAGAGACCCAGTACTTC.

This clonotype was counted a few times. Relative to the germline gene, one junction end is altered; a read error may explain this. The chain carries TRBV5-1 and TRBJ2-5; D perhaps matches TRBD1 (5 bases). The CDR3 is 13 residues long. CDR1 and CDR2 (germline): SGHRS, YFSETQ. CDR3 loop: CASSSGGAETRYF. The CDR3, as DNA: TGCGCCAGCAGCAGTGGTGGGGCAGAGACCCGGTACTTC. Using reference TRBV5-1 and TRBJ2-5 for the parts outside the CDR3, the full variable domain is KAGVTQTPRYLIKTRGQQVTLSCSPISGHRSVSWYQQTPGQGLQFLFEYFSETQRNKGNFPGRFSGRQFSNSRSEMNVSTLELGDSALYLCASSSGGAETRYFGPGTRLLVL.

This clonotype showed up just a few times. V is TRBV7-9 and J is TRBJ2-7; D ambiguous. The V and J ends lost 3 bases and 5 bases respectively, with 11 bases between them. Germline V gene data show CDR1 as SEHNR and CDR2 as FQNEAQ (reference sequence). This CDR3 is built from 13 residues. This CDR3 reads CASSFSPADEQYF. DNA of the CDR3: TGTGCCAGCAGCTTTTCACCCGCCGACGAGCAGTACTTC.

The V call is TRBV12-3 or TRBV12-4, the J call TRBJ2-5; D is uncertain. The CDR3 extends over 13 amino acids. The V end lost 4 bases, the J end lost 2 bases, and 8 bases lay between the germline ends. DNA of the CDR3: TGTGCCAGCAGTTGGACCCGGCAAGAGACCCAGTACTTC. This codes for CASSWTRQETQYF.

V and J are TRBV20-1 and TRBJ2-5; possible D gene TRBD1, 6 bases. The CDR3 is made up of 15 amino acids. The germline gives CDR1 DFQATT, CDR2 SNEGSKA (reference sequence). Trimming pared 6 bases from V and 7 bases from J, leaving 24 bases between. The CDR3 sequence: CSAEGNRDPFGTQYF. The CDR3 nucleotides read TGCAGTGCGGAAGGAAACAGGGACCCTTTTGGGACCCAGTACTTC.

Only a few counts were recorded for this clonotype. V and J are TRBV10-3 and TRBJ2-5; weak D call: TRBD1 (5 bases). The CDR3 consists of 13 residues. The V gene's germline CDR1 is ENHRY and CDR2 SYGVKD. Deletions cut 3 bases from V and 4 bases from J, with 9 bases between. CDR3 residues: CAISEGQGETQYF. The CDR3 DNA reads as TGTGCCATCAGTGAAGGGCAGGGAGAGACCCAGTACTTC.

This clonotype was seen only a few times. The rearrangement uses TRBV4-1 and TRBJ1-2, with TRBD1 as a possible D gene (5 bases). CDR1 and CDR2 from the germline V gene are MGHRA and YSYEKL. This CDR3 region has 15 residues. V lost 1 base and J lost 4, with 13 bases in between. In DNA, the CDR3 is TGCGCCAGCAGCCAAGTTCGGGGGAGTAGCTATGGCTACACCTTC. Translation: CASSQVRGSSYGYTF.

This clonotype appeared a single time. This may come from a read error, since a much larger clone is one base off. V and J are TRBV4-3 and TRBJ2-1; no reliable D call. The germline CDR1 and CDR2 sequences are LGHNA and YSLEER. The CDR3 runs to 13 residues. CDR3 DNA sequence: TGCGCCAGCAGCCGGTATGGGTCTAATGAGCAGCTCTTC. Protein sequence: CASSRYGSNEQLF.